The sequence of this TCR beta chain was determined in a study of identical twins. Study-level findings and limits: The models systematically underestimated how much out-of-frame TCR alpha was shared in monozygotic twins. There is a chance that invariant MAIT and iNKT cells partially muddied zero-insertion analyses. Out-of-frame alpha sequences common to twins were enriched for low generation probability.

This clonotype was picked up a small number of times. Its antigen is still unknown. Trimming removed 6 bases from V and 7 bases from J; junction bases left unmatched: 8. Germline values: CDR1 LGHDT, CDR2 YNNKEL (reference sequence). The CDR3 contains 16 residues. Among all donors, each was a healthy Caucasian. MiXCR, run by TCRdb on the 5' RACE reads, gives a single entry per CDR3 protein. The sample yields 300,000 to 350,000 distinct CDR3 sequences, over 9% seen once. The data also belong to a second study, concerning yellow fever vaccine responses in identical twins.

This receptor was obtained from a woman under 30 in good health. Sequencing input: CD8+ T cells sorted from blood. J is TRBJ2-1 and V is TRBV3-1, with TRBD2 matching 14 bases. DNA of the CDR3: TGTGCCAGCAGACCGGGGACTAGCGGGAGTGGTAATGAGCAGTTCTTC. It codes for CASRPGTSGSGNEQFF.